The sequence of this T cell receptor beta chain was determined in a study of shared clonotypes between healthy human individuals. Study details: CD8 memory received one plate per donor, CD8 naive two, CD4 memory three and CD4 naive three.

The germline CDR1 and CDR2 sequences are SNHLY and FYNNEI. There are 13 residues in the CDR3. After removal of 9 bases from V and 5 bases from J, the junction contained 8 bases not matched to a gene. The naive CD8 subset, CD45RO-negative cells positively selected for CCR7, excluded terminally differentiated effector memory CD45RA+ cells. In its sample, this clone was seen a few times. Produced via immunoSEQ multiplex PCR; TCRdb's table is partial and in-frame only. The sample records approximately 740,000 clones, more than 85% being singletons. The chain carries TRBV2 and TRBJ2-7; 9 positions agree with TRBD2. The source of this sequence is a man aged 25 to 45 in good health. The specimen sequenced was naive CD8+ T cells sorted from blood. The CDR3 DNA reads as TGTGCCAGTTTAGCGGGAGAAGGTAACGAGCAGTACTTC. As protein: CASLAGEGNEQYF.